This T cell receptor (beta chain) was sequenced in a study of shared clonotypes between healthy human individuals. Regarding the study as a whole: The sharing of 4.5% to 5.5% of naive CD4 clonotypes was seen across a handful of donors.

Regarding this clone: Its antigen is unidentified.

CDR1 and CDR2 (germline): SGHAT, FQNNGV. CDR3 length: 15 residues. V lost 3 bases and J lost 3; bases outside the gene matches: 5. Cells designated naive CD8 were CD45RO-negative and were positively selected for CCR7, with terminally differentiated effector memory CD45RA+ cells excluded. Sequencing was performed with immunoSEQ multiplex PCR; in TCRdb, only in-frame clones are kept and a portion is missing. The repertoire holds about 590,000 clones, with 95% to 96% as singletons. The V call is TRBV11-2, the J call TRBJ2-7; TRBD1 matches at 10 bases. This receptor was obtained from a woman in her twenties or thirties in good health. Input material: naive CD8+ T cells sorted from blood. CDR3 in amino acids: CASSFGTGANYEQYF. CDR3 DNA sequence: TGTGCCAGCAGCTTCGGGACAGGGGCTAACTACGAGCAGTACTTC.